This T cell receptor (beta chain) derives from a study of spatial heterogeneity in lung cancer. The time point: blood at routine non-recurrence follow-up after resection. Whole RNA obtained from tumor, nontumor lung or frozen PBMC underwent sequencing without sorting. The CDR3 sequence is 13 residues long. CDR1 and CDR2 from the germline V gene are SQVTM and ANQGSEA. The V end lost 1 base, the J end lost 3 bases, and 8 bases lay between the germline ends. Every individual TCR cDNA molecule carried its own unique molecular identifier, which allowed correction of PCR and sequencing errors. Via MiXCR, TCRdb re-called the 5' RACE reads, giving one row per CDR3 protein. This sample has about 120,000 distinct CDR3 sequences, with 10% to 15% found just once. Many counts were recorded for this clonotype.

This sequence originates from a male donor with early-stage non-small cell lung cancer. The source was PBMCs, collected at follow-up. The chain couples TRBV29-1 to TRBJ2-3; D may be TRBD1 or TRBD2 (5 bases each). This CDR3 is CSVEGGATDTQYF. The CDR3 DNA is TGCAGCGTTGAAGGAGGGGCTACAGATACGCAGTATTTT.